This TCR beta chain was obtained from a study of blood T cell repertoires in COVID-19. Turning to the study itself: The study drew acute and convalescent COVID-19 samples from the United States, Italy and Spain. Sample material is recorded as cDNA or gDNA derived from T cells, B-cell-depleted T cells, or PBMCs.

Study processing details: Scientists estimated how many nucleated cells there were by amplifying reference gene primers. The data were produced by immunoSEQ multiplex PCR, yet TCRdb's version contains in-frame clones alone and is incomplete. V and J calls and clone size are given by that table; D and trimming were obtained from the DNA. This sample yields over 90,000 clones, of which about 90% are seen a single time; 6% to 6.5% belongs to the top ten. The sequenced sample was peripheral blood. The TCR sequence derives from a human donor in a cohort sampled during active COVID-19.

The CDR3 loop is CASLGLASETQYF. Here the CDR3 DNA reads TGTGCCAGCTTGGGACTAGCTAGTGAGACCCAGTACTTC. V is TRBV11-2 and J is TRBJ2-5; 9 bases agree with TRBD2. This CDR3 contains 13 residues. The V gene's germline CDR1 is SGHAT and CDR2 FQNNGV. V trimming: 8 bases; J trimming: 5 bases; junction bases outside the gene matches: 6.